This TCR beta chain was retrieved from a study of shared clonotypes between healthy human individuals. Study results and limitations: Sequencing depth was a factor that was expected to affect clonotype sharing among donors.

The unsorted PBMC sample used ten immunoSEQ deep assay plates. TCRdb keeps only in-frame clones here, not all; method: immunoSEQ multiplex PCR. Here the sample spans 490,000 or so clones, roughly 85% being singletons. As to this clone: The antigen remains unidentified.

Unsorted samples drew genomic DNA from 90 million or so PBMCs. Input material: PBMCs. The TCR comes from a woman aged 35 to 49 in good health. Some clones in this sample may be carry-over from other donors' samples.

In DNA form, the CDR3 reads TGTGCCAGCAGCAAAGACGGGAAAGGCGGGGATGAGCAGTTCTTC. The encoded protein is CASSKDGKGGDEQFF. This chain uses TRBV21-1 with TRBJ2-1; the table names TRBD2, a call not compared with the DNA. TRBV21-1 is recorded as a pseudogene. The CDR3 has 15 residues.